Below are 27 T cell receptor beta chains sequenced from a single sample in a study of OX40 agonist ivuxolimab in advanced cancers. The protocol was immunoSEQ multiplex PCR, while the TCRdb copy is restricted to in-frame clones and leaves out a portion. The sample has approximately 30,000 clones, 86% seen once. Sequenced material: CD4+ or CD8+ T cells sorted from blood, taken in a trial of the OX40 agonist ivuxolimab. The receptors stem from an adult with an advanced solid tumor such as melanoma, head and neck, liver or kidney cancer.

The chain employs TRBV27 and TRBJ2-7; possibly TRBD1 or TRBD2 for D (5 bases each). The germline V gene has CDR1 MNHEY and CDR2 SMNVEV (reference sequence). The CDR3 contains 13 residues. Trimming removed 5 bases at V and 6 bases at J, with 14 bases between. CDR3 residues: CASSIGTGSEQYF. CDR3 bases: TGTGCCAGCAGTATCGGGACCGGCAGCGAGCAGTACTTC.

This clone showed up just a few times. The chain has TRBV6-1 and TRBJ1-2; D may be TRBD1 (5 bases). V was trimmed by 10 bases and J by 3 bases, leaving 18 bases between them. Germline V gene data show CDR1 as MNHNS and CDR2 as SASEGT. This CDR3 spans 14 amino acids. The CDR3 region is CATSGRGEYYGYTF. In DNA form, the CDR3 reads TGTGCCACCAGCGGGAGGGGAGAGTACTATGGCTACACCTTC.

The rearrangement uses TRBV4-2 and TRBJ2-5, with no clear D. The germline gives CDR1 LGHNA, CDR2 YNFKEQ. The CDR3 is 16 amino acids. The ends were cut back, 3 bases at V and 7 bases at J, with 21 bases in the middle. CDR3 nucleotide sequence: TGTGCCAGCAGCCATGCCTCTGGGAACTGGGAATGGACCCAGTACTTC. Its translation: CASSHASGNWEWTQYF.

The genes are TRBV5-1 and TRBJ2-1; 7 bases agree with TRBD1. The CDR3 runs 15 residues. Looked up from germline, CDR1 is SGHRS and CDR2 is YFSETQ. V lost 2 bases and J lost 3; bases outside the gene matches: 5. This CDR3 is CASSLGPGGYNEQFF. CDR3 nucleotides: TGCGCCAGCAGCTTAGGCCCAGGGGGCTACAATGAGCAGTTCTTC.

The V and J genes are TRBV6-5 and TRBJ2-5; perhaps D is TRBD1 or TRBD2 (6 bases each). CDR1 MNHEY and CDR2 SVGAGI come from the germline V gene. Trimming cost V 0 bases and J 5 bases, with 13 bases left between them. The CDR3 has 15 amino acids. This CDR3 reads CASSYSGGEGETQYF. The CDR3 DNA sequence: TGTGCCAGCAGTTACTCCGGGGGCGAAGGCGAGACCCAGTACTTC.

The rearrangement uses TRBV5-3 and TRBJ1-5, with D uncertain. Being an ORF, TRBV5-3 has a function that is uncertain. This CDR3 contains 14 residues. V was shortened by 0 bases and J by 0 bases, with 4 bases between the two germline ends. Here the CDR3 DNA reads TGTGCCAGAAGCTTGGAGGATAGCAATCAGCCCCAGCATTTT. Protein: CARSLEDSNQPQHF.

The rearrangement links TRBV7-9 to TRBJ2-7; TRBD1 matches 9 bases. Per the germline V gene, CDR1 is SEHNR and CDR2 is FQNEAQ (reference sequence). This CDR3 is 14 amino acids long. J gave up 5 bases and V 5 bases, and 7 bases lay outside the gene matches. CDR3: CASSPRDRVHEQYF. CDR3 sequence (DNA): TGTGCCAGCAGCCCCCGGGACAGGGTCCACGAGCAGTACTTC.

The chain carries TRBV19 and TRBJ1-5; possibly TRBD1 for D (5 bases). Deletions cut 5 bases from V and 0 bases from J, with 11 bases between. CDR1 is LNHDA and CDR2 is SQIVND in the germline V gene (reference sequence). CDR3 length: 15 residues. CDR3 residues: CASSWGSHSNQPQHF. As DNA, the CDR3 is TGTGCCAGTAGTTGGGGCAGCCATAGCAATCAGCCCCAGCATTTT.

As to this clone: Other DNA sequences within the sample encode an identical CDR3. CDR3 sequence (DNA): TGTGCCAGCAGCCTAGGGGTCACTGAAGCTTTCTTT. Its protein product is CASSLGVTEAFF. This chain connects TRBV7-9 to TRBJ1-1; possibly TRBD1 for D (5 bases). The CDR3 loop spans 12 amino acids. Per the germline V gene, CDR1 is SEHNR and CDR2 is FQNEAQ (reference sequence). V lost 5 bases and J 4 bases, leaving 8 bases between the germline ends.

The gene calls are TRBV27 and TRBJ2-7; a weak D match, TRBD1 (6 bases). Trimming pared 8 bases from V and 3 bases from J, leaving 11 bases between. CDR3 length: 12 amino acids. From germline, CDR1 is MNHEY and CDR2 SMNVEV (reference sequence). The CDR3 here is CASQDRNYEQYF. The CDR3 DNA follows: TGTGCCAGCCAAGACAGGAACTACGAGCAGTACTTC.

The CDR3 loop reads CASSFGTASTDTQYF. The CDR3 nucleotides are TGTGCCAGCAGCTTCGGGACAGCAAGCACAGATACGCAGTATTTT. The chain combines TRBV7-2 with TRBJ2-3, with 7 bases aligning to TRBD1. The germline V gene has CDR1 SGHTA and CDR2 FQGNSA. Trimming at V came to 3 bases and at J to 0 bases, leaving 3 bases not matched to a gene. CDR3 length: 15 residues.

The J gene is TRBJ1-1, the V gene TRBV29-1; TRBD1 is a possible D gene (6 bases). The CDR3 is 10 amino acids. Per germline, CDR1 SQVTM and CDR2 ANQGSEA. The V gene lost 7 bases and the J gene lost 5 bases, with 8 bases spanning the gap. The CDR3 protein is CSAQGTEAFF. DNA for the CDR3: TGCAGCGCCCAGGGGACTGAAGCTTTCTTT.

The rearrangement joins TRBV6-1 to TRBJ1-1, with no clear D. V shed 5 bases and J shed 5 bases, with 15 bases lying between them. The CDR3 spans 14 residues. The germline CDR1 and CDR2 sequences are MNHNS and SASEGT. The CDR3, as DNA: TGTGCCAGCAGTCTCCGCAGATTGCAGACTGAAGCTTTCTTT. Protein: CASSLRRLQTEAFF.

The DNA of the CDR3 is TGTGCCAGCAGTGCCCCCCGACAGGGGCAGTACTTC. Translation: CASSAPRQGQYF. V and J are TRBV27 and TRBJ2-7; 7 bases line up with TRBD1. Germline lookup yields CDR1 MNHEY and CDR2 SMNVEV (reference sequence). The CDR3 runs to 12 residues. The V and J ends lost 5 bases and 9 bases, in that order; junction bases with no gene match: 7.

The chain couples TRBV5-1 to TRBJ2-5, with TRBD1 identical over 7 bases. This CDR3 spans 15 amino acids. The germline gives CDR1 SGHRS, CDR2 YFSETQ. The ends lost 3 bases at V and 5 bases at J; junction bases unmatched: 10. This CDR3 is CASSSHQGVRETQYF. CDR3 nucleotides: TGCGCCAGCAGCTCCCATCAGGGGGTCAGGGAGACCCAGTACTTC.

This chain joins TRBV28 and TRBJ1-1, with a possible D match to TRBD1 (6 bases). Trimming took 8 bases from V and 0 from J, leaving 19 bases between them. Germline V CDR1 and CDR2: MDHEN, SYDVKM. The CDR3 consists of 16 residues. The CDR3 sequence is CASLFNGGTLNTEAFF. Here the CDR3 DNA reads TGTGCCAGCCTTTTCAACGGGGGCACCTTGAACACTGAAGCTTTCTTT.

The chain links TRBV11-2 to TRBJ2-1; 8 bases are a match to TRBD2. CDR3 size: 17 residues. Looked up from germline, CDR1 is SGHAT and CDR2 is FQNNGV. Germline trimming cut 2 bases from V and 0 bases from J; bases unmatched to any gene: 6. The CDR3: CASSLTSGPSSYNEQFF. CDR3 in DNA: TGTGCCAGCAGCTTAACTAGCGGTCCTAGCTCCTACAATGAGCAGTTCTTC. Full variable domain (missing parts from reference TRBV11-2 and TRBJ2-1): EAGVAQSPRYKIIEKRQSVAFWCNPISGHATLYWYQQILGQGPKLLIQFQNNGVVDDSQLPKDRFSAERLKGVDSTLKIQPAKLEDSAVYLCASSLTSGPSSYNEQFFGPGTRLTVL.

The gene calls are TRBV11-2 and TRBJ1-2, with D hard to call. V was cut by 1 base and J by 5 bases, with 8 bases left in between. The CDR3 extends over 13 amino acids. CDR1 SGHAT and CDR2 FQNNGV come from the germline V gene. CDR3 nucleotides: TGTGCCAGCAGCTTAGGGAAAACTTATGGCTACACCTTC. It is translated as CASSLGKTYGYTF.

This chain links TRBV10-3 with TRBJ2-7; the D gene could be TRBD1 or TRBD2 (6 bases each). The V and J ends lost 8 bases and 5 bases respectively, with 10 bases between them. The CDR3 is 11 residues long. Germline V gene data show CDR1 as ENHRY and CDR2 as SYGVKD. The chain's CDR3 is CAIAGTHEQYF. CDR3 nucleotide sequence: TGTGCCATCGCGGGGACACACGAGCAGTACTTC.

The gene calls are TRBV7-9 and TRBJ2-5, with TRBD2 matching over 7 bases. Looked up from germline, CDR1 is SEHNR and CDR2 is FQNEAQ (reference sequence). The CDR3 is made up of 13 amino acids. Trimming at V came to 0 bases and at J to 5 bases, leaving 0 bases not matched to a gene. The CDR3 is CASSLAGGETQYF. The DNA for the CDR3 is TGTGCCAGCAGCTTAGCGGGGGGGGAGACCCAGTACTTC.

The rearrangement links TRBV2 to TRBJ2-7; TRBD2 is a possible D gene (5 bases). The CDR3 totals 15 residues. Per the germline V gene, CDR1 is SNHLY and CDR2 is FYNNEI. Trimming cost V 4 bases and J 4 bases, with 17 bases left between them. The CDR3 coding sequence is TGTGCCAGCAGTGCGAGCGGCAGGACCTATTACGAGCAGTACTTC. Residues: CASSASGRTYYEQYF.

The chain joins TRBV29-1 to TRBJ2-7; D gene uncertain. The V gene lost 0 bases and the J gene lost 0 bases, with 9 bases spanning the gap. Germline V gene lookup returns CDR1 SQVTM and CDR2 ANQGSEA. The CDR3 contains 14 residues. The CDR3 here is CSVEDRESSYEQYF. The CDR3 coding sequence is TGCAGCGTTGAAGACAGAGAGAGCTCCTACGAGCAGTACTTC.

The gene calls are TRBV27 and TRBJ2-7; TRBD1 is a possible D gene (6 bases). The length of the CDR3 is 13 residues. Per the germline V gene, CDR1 is MNHEY and CDR2 is SMNVEV (reference sequence). V was cut by 0 bases and J by 4 bases, with 7 bases left in between. CDR3 coding DNA: TGTGCCAGCAGTTTATCTACAGGGTACGAGCAGTACTTC. Translating it yields CASSLSTGYEQYF.

The chain couples TRBV27 to TRBJ2-3; D unclear. Trimming removed 0 bases at V and 0 bases at J, with 4 bases between. This CDR3 region has 14 residues. Germline CDR1 is MNHEY and CDR2 is SMNVEV (reference sequence). The CDR3 DNA is TGTGCCAGCAGTTTATCCTCTAGCACAGATACGCAGTATTTT. Translating gives CASSLSSSTDTQYF.

The V gene is TRBV5-6, the J gene TRBJ1-5; no clear D gene. Trimming shortened V by 0 bases and J by 3 bases, and 13 bases separated the two germline ends. This CDR3 is 16 amino acids long. In germline, CDR1 is SGHDT, CDR2 YYEEEE. The DNA of the CDR3 is TGTGCCAGCAGCTTGGCCCGGTTAGGCATCAATCAGCCCCAGCATTTT. Translated: CASSLARLGINQPQHF.

The rearrangement uses TRBV6-6 and TRBJ1-1; the D gene is possibly TRBD1 (5 bases). CDR3 length: 15 amino acids. The germline V gene encodes CDR1 MNHNY and CDR2 SVGAGI (reference sequence). The V end was cut by 5 bases, the J end by 0 bases, with 13 bases between. The CDR3 nucleotides read TGTGCCAGCAGTAGCAGACAAGGGGTGAACACTGAAGCTTTCTTT. Translated, it gives CASSSRQGVNTEAFF.

CDR3 sequence (DNA): TGTGCCAGCCGCTATGTGGAGGCGGACACCGGGGAGCTGTTTTTT. Amino acid sequence: CASRYVEADTGELFF. V gene TRBV11-2 combines with J gene TRBJ2-2, with D maybe TRBD2 (5 bases). CDR3 length equals 15 residues. Trimming stripped 8 bases from V and 3 bases from J, with 16 bases between. In germline, CDR1 is SGHAT, CDR2 FQNNGV. Using reference TRBV11-2 and TRBJ2-2 for the parts outside the CDR3, the full variable domain is EAGVAQSPRYKIIEKRQSVAFWCNPISGHATLYWYQQILGQGPKLLIQFQNNGVVDDSQLPKDRFSAERLKGVDSTLKIQPAKLEDSAVYLCASRYVEADTGELFFGEGSRLTVL.